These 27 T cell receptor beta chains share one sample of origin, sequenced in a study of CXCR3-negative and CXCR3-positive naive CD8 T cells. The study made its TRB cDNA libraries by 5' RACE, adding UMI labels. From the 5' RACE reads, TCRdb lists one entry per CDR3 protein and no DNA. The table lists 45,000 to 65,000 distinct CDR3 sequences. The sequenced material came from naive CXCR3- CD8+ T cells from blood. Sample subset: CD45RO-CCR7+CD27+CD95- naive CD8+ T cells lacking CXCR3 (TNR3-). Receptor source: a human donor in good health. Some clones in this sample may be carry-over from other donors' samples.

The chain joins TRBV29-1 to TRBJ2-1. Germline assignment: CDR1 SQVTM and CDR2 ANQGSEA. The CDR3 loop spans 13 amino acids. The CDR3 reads CSVEEEWDNEQFF.

The CDR3 loop reads CASSPRGESSYNEQFF. This sequence joins TRBV7-9 and TRBJ2-1; TCRdb returns TRBD1, unconfirmable since there is no DNA. The CDR3 is 16 residues long. Germline V lookup: CDR1 SEHNR, CDR2 FQNEAQ (reference sequence).

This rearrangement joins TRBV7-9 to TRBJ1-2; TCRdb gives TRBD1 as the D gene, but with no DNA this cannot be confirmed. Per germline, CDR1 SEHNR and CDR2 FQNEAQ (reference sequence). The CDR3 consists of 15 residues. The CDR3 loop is CASSADSLILYGYTF.

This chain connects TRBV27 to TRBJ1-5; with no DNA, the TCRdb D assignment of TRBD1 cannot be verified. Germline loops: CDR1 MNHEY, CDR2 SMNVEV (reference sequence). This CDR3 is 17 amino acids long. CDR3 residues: CASSLSTPGHLNQPQHF.

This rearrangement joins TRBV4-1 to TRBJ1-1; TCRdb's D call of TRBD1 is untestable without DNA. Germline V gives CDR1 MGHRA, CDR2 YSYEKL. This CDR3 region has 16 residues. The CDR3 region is CASSQGGAGGNTEAFF.

The CDR3 spells CASSFGYNEQFF. V and J are TRBV7-8 and TRBJ2-1. Per germline, CDR1 SGHVS and CDR2 FQNEAQ. The CDR3 spans 12 residues.

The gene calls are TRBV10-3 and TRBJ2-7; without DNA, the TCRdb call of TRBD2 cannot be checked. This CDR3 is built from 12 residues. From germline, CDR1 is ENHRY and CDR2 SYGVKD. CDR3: CTITGGGYEQYF.

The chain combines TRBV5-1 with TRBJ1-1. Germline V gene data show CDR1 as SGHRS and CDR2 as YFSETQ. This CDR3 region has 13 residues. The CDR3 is CASSLVQGPEAFF.

CDR3: CASSRGTSGGAGLEQFF. The chain is built from TRBV4-2 and TRBJ2-1; TCRdb's D call, TRBD2, is unchecked because there is no DNA. Germline V gene lookup returns CDR1 LGHNA and CDR2 YNFKEQ. CDR3 length: 17 amino acids.

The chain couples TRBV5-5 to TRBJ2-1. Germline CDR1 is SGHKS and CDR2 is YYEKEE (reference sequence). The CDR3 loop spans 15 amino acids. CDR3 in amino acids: CASSLYSGIYNEQFF.

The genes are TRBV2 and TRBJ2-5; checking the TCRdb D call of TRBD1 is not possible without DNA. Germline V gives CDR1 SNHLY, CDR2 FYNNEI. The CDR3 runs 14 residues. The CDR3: CASLEGLGLETQYF. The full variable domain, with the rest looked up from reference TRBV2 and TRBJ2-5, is EPEVTQTPSHQVTQMGQEVILRCVPISNHLYFYWYRQILGQKVEFLVSFYNNEISEKSEIFDDQFSVERPDGSNFTLKIRSTKLEDSAMYFCASLEGLGLETQYFGPGTRLLVL.

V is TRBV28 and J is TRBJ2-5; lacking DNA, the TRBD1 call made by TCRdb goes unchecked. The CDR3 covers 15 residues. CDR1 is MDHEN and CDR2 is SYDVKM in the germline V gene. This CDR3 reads CASSRRPGLGETQYF.

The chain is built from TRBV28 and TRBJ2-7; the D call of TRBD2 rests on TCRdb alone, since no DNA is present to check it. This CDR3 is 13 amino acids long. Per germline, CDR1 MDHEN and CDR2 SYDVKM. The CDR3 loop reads CAGGLAGVGEQYF.

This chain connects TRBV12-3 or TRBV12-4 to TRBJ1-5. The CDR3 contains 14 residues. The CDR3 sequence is CASSPVGGPQPQHF.

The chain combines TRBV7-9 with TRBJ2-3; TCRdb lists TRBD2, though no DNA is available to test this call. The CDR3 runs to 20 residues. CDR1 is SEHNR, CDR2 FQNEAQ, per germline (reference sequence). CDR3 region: CASSPAHSSGRALSTDTQYF.

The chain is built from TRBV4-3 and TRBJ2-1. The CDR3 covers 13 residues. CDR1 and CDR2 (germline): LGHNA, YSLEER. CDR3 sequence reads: CASSQDGVYEQFF.

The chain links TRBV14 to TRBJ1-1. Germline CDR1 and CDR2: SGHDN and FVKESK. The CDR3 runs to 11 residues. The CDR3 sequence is CASSRGTEAFF.

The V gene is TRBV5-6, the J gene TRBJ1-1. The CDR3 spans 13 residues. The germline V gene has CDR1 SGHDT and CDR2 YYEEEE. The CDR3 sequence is CASSSTGHTEAFF.

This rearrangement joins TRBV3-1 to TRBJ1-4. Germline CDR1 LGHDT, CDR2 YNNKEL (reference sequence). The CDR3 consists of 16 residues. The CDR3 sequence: CASSQDDIGIGEKLFF.

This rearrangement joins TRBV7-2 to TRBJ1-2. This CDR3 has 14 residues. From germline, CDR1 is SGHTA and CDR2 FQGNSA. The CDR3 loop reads CASSLASGSYGYTF.

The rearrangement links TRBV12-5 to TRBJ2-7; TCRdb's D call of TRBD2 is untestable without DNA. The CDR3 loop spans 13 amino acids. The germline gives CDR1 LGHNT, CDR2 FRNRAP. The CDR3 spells CASLSGNSYEQYF. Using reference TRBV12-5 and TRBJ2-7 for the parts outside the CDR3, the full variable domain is DARVTQTPRHKVTEMGQEVTMRCQPILGHNTVFWYRQTMMQGLELLAYFRNRAPLDDSGMPKDRFSAEMPDATLATLKIQPSEPRDSAVYFCASLSGNSYEQYFGPGTRLTVT.

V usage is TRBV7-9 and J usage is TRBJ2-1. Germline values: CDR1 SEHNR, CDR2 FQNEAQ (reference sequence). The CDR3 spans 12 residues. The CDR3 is CASSLGVDEQFF. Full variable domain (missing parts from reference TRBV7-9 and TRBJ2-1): DTGVSQNPRHKITKRGQNVTFRCDPISEHNRLYWYRQTLGQGPEFLTYFQNEAQLEKSRLLSDRFSAERPKGSFSTLEIQRTEQGDSAMYLCASSLGVDEQFFGPGTRLTVL.

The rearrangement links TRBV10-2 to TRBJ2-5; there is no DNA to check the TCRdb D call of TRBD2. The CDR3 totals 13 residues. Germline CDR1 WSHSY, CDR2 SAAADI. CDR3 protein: CASSDGAFETQYF.

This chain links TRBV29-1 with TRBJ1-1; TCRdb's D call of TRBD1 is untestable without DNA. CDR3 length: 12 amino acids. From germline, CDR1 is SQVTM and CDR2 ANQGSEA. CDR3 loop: CSGMDRFLEAFF.

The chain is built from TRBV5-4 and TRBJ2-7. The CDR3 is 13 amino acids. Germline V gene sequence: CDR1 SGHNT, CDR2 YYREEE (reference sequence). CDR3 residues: CASSLQVNYEQYF.

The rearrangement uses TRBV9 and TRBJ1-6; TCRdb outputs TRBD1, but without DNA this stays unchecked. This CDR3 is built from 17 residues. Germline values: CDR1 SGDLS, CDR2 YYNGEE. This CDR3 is CASSVEGGPTYNSPLHF.

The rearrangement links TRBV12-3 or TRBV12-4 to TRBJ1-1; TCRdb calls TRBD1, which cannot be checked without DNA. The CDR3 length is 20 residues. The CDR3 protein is CASSFTPSPDRGIGNNEAFF.